The entry that follows covers one T cell receptor beta chain sequence. The sample comes from a study of OX40 agonist ivuxolimab in advanced cancers. Study-wide context: It was ivuxolimab, an agonistic anti-OX40 (CD134) antibody, that patients were treated with.

TCRdb keeps only in-frame clones here, not all; method: immunoSEQ multiplex PCR. The profile covers some 68,000 clones, with 88% appearing a single time and about 1% taken by the ten largest. Sequencing used CD4+ or CD8+ T cells sorted from blood, obtained in a trial of the OX40 agonist ivuxolimab. This sequence originates from an adult with an advanced solid tumor such as melanoma, head and neck, liver or kidney cancer.

CDR3 sequence (DNA): TGTGCCAGCAGCCCCGCGGGCGCGGGAGGGCCCTACGAGCAGTACTTC. It translates to CASSPAGAGGPYEQYF. V and J are TRBV14 and TRBJ2-7; 9 nucleotides line up with TRBD2. V lost 4 bases and J lost 2; bases outside the gene matches: 9. The CDR3 spans 16 residues. Germline V lookup: CDR1 SGHDN, CDR2 FVKESK.